This is a list of T cell receptor beta chains from one sample in a study of CD8+ T cells in alopecia areata. Method: immunoSEQ multiplex PCR; TCRdb's copy keeps in-frame clones and lacks some. Among more than 200,000 clones listed, around two thirds were seen once. Sequencing was performed on CD4+ T cells sorted from blood, taken at week 0. These receptor sequences come from a human donor with alopecia areata. Each CDR3 is given with its conserved first and last residue. A D gene is named only where the DNA matches it firmly. Clone sizes are given selectively: once, few, many, or a class where the clone is expanded.

D: TRBD1
J: TRBJ1-6
size: .
V: TRBV19
CDR3: CASSPRQGFNSPLHF
DNA: TGTGCCAGTAGTCCCCGACAGGGGTTTAATTCACCCCTCCACTTT

D: .
J: TRBJ2-7
size: .
V: TRBV6-5
CDR3: CASSLSGQGEQYF
DNA: TGTGCCAGCAGTTTATCGGGTCAGGGCGAGCAGTACTTC

D: .
J: TRBJ2-5
size: few
V: TRBV7-2
CDR3: CASSFDRETQYF
DNA: TGTGCCAGCAGCTTCGACAGGGAGACCCAGTACTTC

D: .
J: TRBJ2-2
size: .
V: TRBV5-1
CDR3: CASTDTGELFF
DNA: TGCGCCAGCACGGACACCGGGGAGCTGTTTTTT

D: TRBD1
J: TRBJ1-2
size: few
V: TRBV29-1
CDR3: CSSQGGYGYTF
DNA: TGCAGCTCCCAGGGGGGCTATGGCTACACCTTC

D: TRBD1
J: TRBJ1-2
size: few
V: TRBV25-1
CDR3: CASSELPTGASGYTF
DNA: TGTGCCAGCAGTGAACTCCCGACAGGGGCAAGTGGCTACACCTTC

D: TRBD2
J: TRBJ2-3
size: .
V: TRBV7-9
CDR3: CASSLTRGGPDTQYF
DNA: TGTGCCAGCAGCTTAACACGGGGGGGCCCAGATACGCAGTATTTT

D: TRBD1
J: TRBJ1-1
size: .
V: TRBV6-6
CDR3: CASSRPGTGMNTEAFF
DNA: TGTGCCAGCAGCCGTCCCGGGACAGGGATGAACACTGAAGCTTTCTTT

D: .
J: TRBJ1-1
size: .
V: TRBV7-8
CDR3: CASSQRALGQLNTEAFF
DNA: TGTGCCAGCAGTCAACGCGCTCTAGGACAGTTGAACACTGAAGCTTTCTTT

D: .
J: TRBJ2-5
size: .
V: TRBV7-2
CDR3: CASSLAMETQYF
DNA: TGTGCCAGCAGCTTAGCGATGGAGACCCAGTACTTC

D: .
J: TRBJ2-4
size: .
V: TRBV11-2
CDR3: CASSDSNIQYF
DNA: TGTGCCAGCAGCGATAGTAACATTCAGTACTTC

D: .
J: TRBJ2-1
size: once
V: TRBV20-1
CDR3: CSASESYEQFF
DNA: TGCAGTGCCTCCGAAAGCTATGAGCAGTTCTTC

D: .
J: TRBJ2-6
size: .
V: TRBV6-5
CDR3: CASSYQGDGANVLTF
DNA: TGTGCCAGCAGTTACCAGGGAGATGGGGCCAACGTCCTGACTTTC

D: TRBD2
J: TRBJ2-3
size: .
V: TRBV5-1
CDR3: CASSLTSGTDTQYF
DNA: TGCGCCAGCAGCTTAACTAGCGGCACAGATACGCAGTATTTT

D: .
J: TRBJ2-7
size: once
V: TRBV4-1
CDR3: CASSQALPRTDYEQYF
DNA: TGCGCCAGCAGCCAAGCCCTGCCCAGGACCGACTACGAGCAGTACTTC

D: TRBD1
J: TRBJ1-3
size: .
V: TRBV30
CDR3: CAWSPGQFSGNTIYF
DNA: TGTGCCTGGAGTCCGGGACAGTTCTCTGGAAACACCATATATTTT

D: TRBD2
J: TRBJ2-1
size: .
V: TRBV18
CDR3: CASSPVRAGGVYNEQFF
DNA: TGTGCCAGCTCACCAGTTCGAGCGGGGGGGGTCTACAATGAGCAGTTCTTC

D: .
J: TRBJ2-7
size: .
V: TRBV7-8
CDR3: CASSAGTPHF
DNA: TGTGCCAGCAGCGCGGGAACTCCCCACTTC

D: .
J: TRBJ2-3
size: .
V: TRBV2
CDR3: CASSLQVTDTQYF
DNA: TGTGCCAGCAGCCTCCAGGTGACAGATACGCAGTATTTT

D: .
J: TRBJ2-4
size: .
V: TRBV2
CDR3: CASSEGPLLAKNIQYF
DNA: TGTGCCAGCAGTGAGGGCCCCCTCTTGGCCAAAAACATTCAGTACTTC

D: .
J: TRBJ2-4
size: .
V: TRBV13
CDR3: CASSPTRLAKNIQYF
DNA: TGTGCCAGCAGCCCGACCCGGCTAGCCAAAAACATTCAGTACTTC

D: .
J: TRBJ2-1
size: .
V: TRBV5-3
CDR3: CARRWDSRGRMDEQFF
DNA: TGTGCCAGAAGATGGGATTCGAGGGGCCGGATGGATGAGCAGTTCTTC

D: .
J: TRBJ2-1
size: once
V: TRBV19
CDR3: CASGEGQWGSEQFF
DNA: TGTGCCAGTGGTGAAGGACAGTGGGGGAGCGAGCAGTTCTTC

D: .
J: TRBJ2-7
size: few
V: TRBV7-2
CDR3: CASSLVTRDEQYF
DNA: TGTGCCAGCAGCTTAGTAACTAGAGACGAGCAGTACTTC

D: .
J: TRBJ2-7
size: few
V: TRBV30
CDR3: CAWSDSSPYEQYF
DNA: TGTGCCTGGAGTGACTCATCCCCCTACGAGCAGTACTTC

D: .
J: TRBJ2-2
size: .
V: TRBV30
CDR3: CAWSSYGELFF
DNA: TGTGCCTGGAGTTCATACGGGGAGCTGTTTTTT

D: TRBD1
J: TRBJ1-6
size: .
V: TRBV27
CDR3: CASSPRTGQSYNSPLHF
DNA: TGTGCCAGCAGTCCCCGGACAGGGCAGTCCTATAATTCACCCCTCCACTTT

D: .
J: TRBJ2-2
size: .
V: TRBV5-6
CDR3: CASSFGRAGELFF
DNA: TGTGCCAGCAGCTTTGGTAGGGCCGGGGAGCTGTTTTTT

D: .
J: TRBJ1-2
size: once
V: TRBV19
CDR3: CASSTTAGYTF
DNA: TGTGCCAGTAGTACGACAGCTGGCTACACCTTC

D: .
J: TRBJ2-4
size: .
V: TRBV30
CDR3: CAWSGRHLAKNIQYF
DNA: TGTGCCTGGAGCGGCAGACACTTAGCCAAAAACATTCAGTACTTC

D: .
J: TRBJ2-3
size: .
V: TRBV6-1
CDR3: CASSERGDTQYF
DNA: TGTGCCAGCAGTGAAAGAGGGGATACGCAGTATTTT

D: .
J: TRBJ2-3
size: .
V: TRBV4-3
CDR3: CASSLQPEDTQYF
DNA: TGCGCCAGCAGCCTTCAACCTGAGGATACGCAGTATTTT

D: .
J: TRBJ1-1
size: .
V: TRBV9
CDR3: CASSVVGDTEAFF
DNA: TGTGCCAGCAGCGTAGTAGGGGACACTGAAGCTTTCTTT

D: .
J: TRBJ2-7
size: .
V: TRBV7-9
CDR3: CASAIDRSSYEQYF
DNA: TGTGCCAGCGCCATCGACAGGAGCTCCTACGAGCAGTACTTC

D: TRBD1
J: TRBJ1-2
size: .
V: TRBV4-3
CDR3: CASSQGSGTGGSNYGYTF
DNA: TGCGCCAGCAGCCAAGGATCCGGGACAGGGGGCTCTAACTATGGCTACACCTTC

D: .
J: TRBJ1-6
size: .
V: TRBV30
CDR3: CAWGRDSPLHF
DNA: TGTGCCTGGGGCAGGGATTCACCCCTCCACTTT

D: .
J: TRBJ1-1
size: .
V: TRBV30
CDR3: CAWTQGWNTEAFF
DNA: TGTGCCTGGACCCAGGGCTGGAACACTGAAGCTTTCTTT

D: .
J: TRBJ1-2
size: few
V: TRBV7-9
CDR3: CASSLTVANYGYTF
DNA: TGTGCCAGCAGCTTAACCGTAGCTAACTATGGCTACACCTTC

D: .
J: TRBJ2-7
size: .
V: TRBV2
CDR3: CASRALGRHEQYF
DNA: TGTGCCAGCAGGGCCTTGGGAAGGCACGAGCAGTACTTC

D: .
J: TRBJ2-1
size: few
V: TRBV2
CDR3: CASSDTGTEQFF
DNA: TGTGCCAGCAGTGATACTGGGACTGAGCAGTTCTTC

D: .
J: TRBJ2-2
size: once
V: TRBV30
CDR3: CAWRSGILPTGELFF
DNA: TGTGCCTGGAGATCAGGGATCTTACCCACCGGGGAGCTGTTTTTT

D: TRBD2
J: TRBJ2-7
size: few
V: TRBV29-1
CDR3: CSVPGRRNTYEQYF
DNA: TGCAGCGTTCCCGGGAGGAGGAATACCTACGAGCAGTACTTC

D: .
J: TRBJ2-3
size: .
V: TRBV9
CDR3: CASSVSGPPDTQYF
DNA: TGTGCCAGCAGCGTTTCGGGGCCTCCAGATACGCAGTATTTT

D: .
J: TRBJ2-7
size: .
V: TRBV29-1
CDR3: CSVCIIGGRSYEQYF
DNA: TGCAGCGTTTGCATTATTGGGGGGAGGTCCTACGAGCAGTACTTC